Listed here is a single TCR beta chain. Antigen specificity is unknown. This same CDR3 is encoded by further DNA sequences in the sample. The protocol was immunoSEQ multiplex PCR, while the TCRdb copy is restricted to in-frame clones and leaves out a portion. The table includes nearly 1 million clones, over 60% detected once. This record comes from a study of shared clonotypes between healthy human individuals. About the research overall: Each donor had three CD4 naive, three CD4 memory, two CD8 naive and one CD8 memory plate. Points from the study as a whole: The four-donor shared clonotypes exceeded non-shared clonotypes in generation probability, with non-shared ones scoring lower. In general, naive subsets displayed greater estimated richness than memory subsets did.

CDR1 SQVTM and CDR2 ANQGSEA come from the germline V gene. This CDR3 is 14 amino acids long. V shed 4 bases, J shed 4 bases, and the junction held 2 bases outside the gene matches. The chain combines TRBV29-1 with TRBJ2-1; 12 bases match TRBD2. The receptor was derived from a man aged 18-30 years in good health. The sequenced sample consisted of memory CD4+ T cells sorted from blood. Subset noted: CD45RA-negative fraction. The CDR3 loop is CSVVGLAGYNEQFF. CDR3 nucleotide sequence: TGCAGCGTTGTTGGACTAGCGGGGTACAATGAGCAGTTCTTC.